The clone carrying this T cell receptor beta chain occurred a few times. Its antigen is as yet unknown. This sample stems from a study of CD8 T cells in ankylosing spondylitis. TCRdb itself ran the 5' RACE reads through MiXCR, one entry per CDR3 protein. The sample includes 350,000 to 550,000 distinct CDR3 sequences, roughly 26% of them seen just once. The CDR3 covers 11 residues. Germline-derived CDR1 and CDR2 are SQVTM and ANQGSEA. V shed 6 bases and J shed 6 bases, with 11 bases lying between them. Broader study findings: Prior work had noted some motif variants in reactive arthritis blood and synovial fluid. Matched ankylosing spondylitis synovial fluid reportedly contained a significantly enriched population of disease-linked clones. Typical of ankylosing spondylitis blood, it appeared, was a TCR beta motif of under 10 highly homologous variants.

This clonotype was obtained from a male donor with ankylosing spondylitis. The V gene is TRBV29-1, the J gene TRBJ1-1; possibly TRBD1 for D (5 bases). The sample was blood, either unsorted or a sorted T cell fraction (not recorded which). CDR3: CSVGSTAEAFF. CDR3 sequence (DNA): TGCAGCGTGGGTTCGACAGCTGAAGCTTTCTTT.